These 25 T cell receptor beta chains were all obtained from the same sample, sequenced in a study of CD8 T cells in Susac syndrome. Roughly 0.45 to 1 ug RNA was reverse transcribed with random hexamers. In TCRdb, the immunoSEQ multiplex PCR reads were re-called with MiXCR into one record per CDR3 protein. The sample lists roughly 250,000 distinct CDR3 sequences, 95% to 97% occurring once. Sequencing was carried out using CD4+ T cells from PBMCs. These receptors were taken from a human donor with Susac syndrome.

V usage is TRBV5-1 and J usage is TRBJ2-3; D might be TRBD2 (6 bases). This CDR3 has 15 residues. Germline assignment: CDR1 SGHRS and CDR2 YFSETQ. V lost 4 bases and J 5 bases, leaving 17 bases between the germline ends. The CDR3: CASSMGLAGVDTQYF. The CDR3 nucleotides are TGCGCCAGCAGCATGGGACTTGCCGGGGTAGATACGCAGTATTTT.

V is TRBV4-1 and J is TRBJ2-5, with 7 nucleotides matching TRBD2. Germline V CDR1 and CDR2: MGHRA, YSYEKL. V shed 0 bases and J 6 bases; nucleotides not matched to a gene: 10. The CDR3 totals 16 residues. The CDR3 region has the DNA TGCGCCAGCAGCCAAGAGGGTGGGAGGGCTTTGAAGACCCAGTACTTC. Translating it yields CASSQEGGRALKTQYF.

CDR3 loop: CSARDPGVRTEAFF. The CDR3 bases are TGCAGTGCTAGAGATCCGGGAGTAAGGACTGAAGCTTTCTTT. This rearrangement joins TRBV20-1 to TRBJ1-1; D is ambiguous. V was shortened by 0 bases and J by 5 bases, with 13 bases between the two germline ends. This CDR3 has 14 amino acids. Germline-derived CDR1 and CDR2 are DFQATT and SNEGSKA (reference sequence).

This chain joins TRBV6-5 and TRBJ1-1, with 12 bases fitting TRBD1. Germline V CDR1 and CDR2: MNHEY, SVGAGI. Trimming cost V 6 bases and J 3 bases; bases outside gene matches: 5. This CDR3 has 15 amino acids. CDR3 in DNA: TGTGCCAGCAGGGGACAGGGGGCTGGGGACACTGAAGCTTTCTTT. Amino acid sequence: CASRGQGAGDTEAFF.

The chain has TRBV21-1 and TRBJ1-4. TRBV21-1 is flagged as a pseudogene. The CDR3 loop spans 15 amino acids. The CDR3 loop is CASSKAGVTNEKLFF. The CDR3 bases are TGTGCCAGCAGCAAAGCGGGGGTAACTAATGAAAAACTGTTTTTT.

This clonotype was recorded once. The genes are TRBV11-2 and TRBJ2-1; a possible D gene is TRBD2 (6 bases). The CDR3 covers 14 residues. V lost 1 base and J lost 7, with 11 bases in between. Germline V gene sequence: CDR1 SGHAT, CDR2 FQNNGV. The CDR3 is CASSLALAKNEQFF. CDR3 in DNA: TGTGCCAGCAGCTTAGCCCTAGCGAAGAATGAGCAGTTCTTC.

The rearrangement links TRBV5-1 to TRBJ2-7; D possibly corresponds to TRBD2 (5 bases). The V end lost 4 bases, the J end lost 2 bases, and 10 bases lay between the germline ends. Germline V gives CDR1 SGHRS, CDR2 YFSETQ. The CDR3 contains 13 residues. CDR3 in amino acids: CASSIPGTYEQYF. The CDR3 DNA is TGCGCCAGCAGCATACCCGGGACCTACGAGCAGTACTTC.

V and J are TRBV6-4 and TRBJ2-6; D unclear. V was clipped by 4 bases and J by 2 bases, with 6 bases between them. In germline, CDR1 is MRHNA, CDR2 SNTAGT. The CDR3 is 14 amino acids. The CDR3 spells CASSVGAGANVLTF. DNA of the CDR3: TGTGCCAGCAGTGTGGGCGCTGGGGCCAACGTCCTGACTTTC.

This clonotype was counted once. V and J are TRBV29-1 and TRBJ2-2; 8 bases map to TRBD1. The CDR3 spans 14 residues. The V and J ends lost 6 bases and 1 base, in that order; junction bases with no gene match: 4. Germline values: CDR1 SQVTM, CDR2 ANQGSEA. Here the CDR3 reads CSVSGTGNTGELFF. The CDR3 coding sequence is TGCAGCGTATCCGGGACAGGGAACACCGGGGAGCTGTTTTTT.

The chain's CDR3 is CASSQKLQAVLGAFF. For the CDR3, the DNA is TGTGCCAGCAGCCAAAAGCTACAGGCGGTCCTTGGAGCTTTCTTT. The V gene is TRBV3-1, the J gene TRBJ1-1, with D possibly TRBD1 on 5 matching bases. CDR1 and CDR2 (germline): LGHDT, YNNKEL (reference sequence). The CDR3 spans 15 residues. V was trimmed by 2 bases and J by 10 bases, leaving 20 bases between them.

The chain employs TRBV5-1 and TRBJ2-5; 9 bases map to TRBD1. The CDR3 runs 15 residues. Germline assignment: CDR1 SGHRS and CDR2 YFSETQ. With V trimmed by 5 bases and J by 4 bases, 9 bases remained unmatched. The CDR3 region has the DNA TGCGCCAGCAGGACACAGGGGGCTTATGGAGAGACCCAGTACTTC. It translates to CASRTQGAYGETQYF.

This chain joins TRBV20-1 and TRBJ1-2; 9 positions match TRBD1. The CDR3 loop spans 15 amino acids. Germline V lookup: CDR1 DFQATT, CDR2 SNEGSKA (reference sequence). The trim removed 4 bases at V and 1 base at J, leaving 7 bases unmatched. The CDR3 sequence is CSAIPTGGNNYGYTF. The CDR3 nucleotides are TGCAGTGCTATACCCACAGGGGGCAATAACTATGGCTACACCTTC.

V usage is TRBV7-9 and J usage is TRBJ1-2, with D possibly TRBD1 on 5 matching bases. CDR1 is SEHNR and CDR2 is FQNEAQ in the germline V gene (reference sequence). This CDR3 comprises 14 residues. V shed 5 bases and J shed 7 bases, with 17 bases lying between them. The CDR3 is CASSPITRTLGYTF. The CDR3, as DNA: TGTGCCAGCAGCCCTATTACCAGGACACTTGGCTACACCTTC.

The gene calls are TRBV30 and TRBJ1-2; no firm D call. Per germline, CDR1 GTSNPN and CDR2 SVGIG (reference sequence). The CDR3 totals 13 residues. V was cut by 1 base and J by 7 bases, with 13 bases left in between. The CDR3 is CAWSGYGFGGYTF. The CDR3 region has the DNA TGTGCCTGGAGTGGGTACGGGTTCGGTGGCTACACCTTC.

The CDR3 nucleotides read TGTGCCATGAGCGGGAGAGAGGCCTACGAGCAGTACTTC. Translated: CAMSGREAYEQYF. The rearrangement uses TRBV10-3 and TRBJ2-7; 8 positions match TRBD2. From germline, CDR1 is ENHRY and CDR2 SYGVKD. The CDR3 totals 13 residues. Germline trimming cut 9 bases from V and 2 bases from J; bases unmatched to any gene: 6.

The CDR3, as DNA: TGTGCCAGCAGCCAAGATCGGGGGGTAGGAGCTTTCTTT. Its protein product is CASSQDRGVGAFF. The chain links TRBV3-1 to TRBJ1-1; tentative D call: TRBD1 (5 bases). Trimming shortened V by 0 bases and J by 10 bases, and 12 bases separated the two germline ends. The CDR3 is 13 residues long. Germline V gene lookup returns CDR1 LGHDT and CDR2 YNNKEL (reference sequence).

The genes are TRBV27 and TRBJ2-3, with D unresolved. The length of the CDR3 is 13 residues. V lost 3 bases, J lost 6 bases, and 10 bases lay in between. In germline, CDR1 is MNHEY, CDR2 SMNVEV (reference sequence). In DNA form, the CDR3 reads TGTGCCAGCAGTTTGCTTCAAGCGGATACGCAGTATTTT. As protein: CASSLLQADTQYF.

The chain uses TRBV20-1 and TRBJ1-4; D is uncertain. The CDR3 is 15 amino acids. Looked up from germline, CDR1 is DFQATT and CDR2 is SNEGSKA (reference sequence). Trimming left V 5 bases short and J 0 bases short, with 13 bases between. As DNA, the CDR3 is TGCAGTGCTCAAAGATCCGGGGCAACTAATGAAAAACTGTTTTTT. Residues: CSAQRSGATNEKLFF.

V is TRBV7-9 and J is TRBJ2-7; D is undetermined. The CDR3 has 13 residues. Deletions cut 4 bases from V and 2 bases from J, with 9 bases between. Germline CDR1 reads SEHNR; CDR2 reads FQNEAQ (reference sequence). The chain's CDR3 is CASSSTETYEQYF. The DNA of the CDR3 is TGTGCCAGCAGCTCGACGGAGACCTACGAGCAGTACTTC.

The gene calls are TRBV9 and TRBJ2-2; a possible D gene is TRBD2 (7 bases). CDR1 is SGDLS, CDR2 YYNGEE, per germline. The CDR3 is 14 amino acids. V was cut by 5 bases and J by 5 bases, with 13 bases left in between. CDR3: CASRVGGGTGELFF. The CDR3 DNA sequence: TGTGCCAGCAGGGTGGGAGGGGGAACCGGGGAGCTGTTTTTT. Using reference TRBV9 and TRBJ2-2 for the parts outside the CDR3, the full variable domain is DSGVTQTPKHLITATGQRVTLRCSPRSGDLSVYWYQQSLDQGLQFLIQYYNGEERAKGNILERFSAQQFPDLHSELNLSSLELGDSALYFCASRVGGGTGELFFGEGSRLTVL.

This chain connects TRBV5-1 to TRBJ2-3; D is unclear. The CDR3 has 14 residues. V lost 7 bases, J lost 2 bases, and 14 bases lay in between. Looked up from germline, CDR1 is SGHRS and CDR2 is YFSETQ. The CDR3 DNA reads TGCGCCAGCGGACCTCAGGAATACACAGATACGCAGTATTTT. Translating gives CASGPQEYTDTQYF.

The rearrangement uses TRBV28 and TRBJ1-2; 7 nucleotides match TRBD1. Germline trimming cut 6 bases from V and 5 bases from J; bases unmatched to any gene: 9. The CDR3 consists of 14 residues. Germline V gene lookup returns CDR1 MDHEN and CDR2 SYDVKM. CDR3 DNA sequence: TGTGCCAGCAGCAATATTGACAGGGCATATGGCTACACCTTC. Its protein is CASSNIDRAYGYTF.

CDR3 DNA: TGTGCCAGCAGTTGGGGGGACAGGATCGCGGAAGCTTTCTTT. Translated: CASSWGDRIAEAFF. V usage is TRBV13 and J usage is TRBJ1-1, with 8 bases aligning to TRBD1. Per germline, CDR1 PRHDT and CDR2 FYEKMQ (reference sequence). The CDR3 spans 14 residues. V was clipped by 6 bases and J by 8 bases; unmatched bases: 11.

This clonotype was seen only a few times. The chain is built from TRBV12-3 or TRBV12-4 and TRBJ1-2; the D gene is possibly TRBD1 (5 bases). V was shortened by 4 bases and J by 1 base, with 13 bases between the two germline ends. The CDR3 spans 15 residues. The CDR3 reads CASSSGTGFNYGYTF. Here the CDR3 DNA reads TGTGCCAGCAGTTCCGGGACGGGGTTTAACTATGGCTACACCTTC.

This clonotype occurred once. The chain combines TRBV5-1 with TRBJ2-5, with D tentatively TRBD1 (6 bases). The CDR3 extends over 15 amino acids. Looked up from germline, CDR1 is SGHRS and CDR2 is YFSETQ. The ends were cut back, 3 bases at V and 5 bases at J, with 17 bases in the middle. The CDR3 sequence: CASSSAVGRGETQYF. The DNA for the CDR3 is TGCGCCAGCAGCTCGGCAGTCGGTAGGGGGGAGACCCAGTACTTC.